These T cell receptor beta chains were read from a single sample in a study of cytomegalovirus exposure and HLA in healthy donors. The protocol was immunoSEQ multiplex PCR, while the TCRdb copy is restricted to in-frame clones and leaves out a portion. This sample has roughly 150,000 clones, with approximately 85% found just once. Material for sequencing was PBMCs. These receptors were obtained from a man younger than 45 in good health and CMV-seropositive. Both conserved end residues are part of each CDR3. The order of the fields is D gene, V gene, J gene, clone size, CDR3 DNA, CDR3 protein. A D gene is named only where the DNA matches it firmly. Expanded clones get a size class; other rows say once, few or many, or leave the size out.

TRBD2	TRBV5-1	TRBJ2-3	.	TGCGCCAGCGGTAGCGGGAGGGCCGGCACCACAGATACGCAGTATTTT	CASGSGRAGTTDTQYF
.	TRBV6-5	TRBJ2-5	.	TGTGCCAGCAGTTACCGACAGGAGACCCAGTACTTC	CASSYRQETQYF
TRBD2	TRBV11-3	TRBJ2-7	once	TGTGCCAGCAGCTTGCGGGGCGGGAGTAGGGACGAGCAGTACTTC	CASSLRGGSRDEQYF
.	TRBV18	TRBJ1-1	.	TGTGCCAGCTCATTTCTGATCAGGGAGGTGGACACTGAAGCTTTCTTT	CASSFLIREVDTEAFF
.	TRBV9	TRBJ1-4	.	TGTGCCAGCAGCTTCGGGGAGGGCAGACCAAATGAAAAACTGTTTTTT	CASSFGEGRPNEKLFF
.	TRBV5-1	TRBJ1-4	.	TGCGCCAGCAGCTCGGCGGGGATTACTAATGAAAAACTGTTTTTT	CASSSAGITNEKLFF
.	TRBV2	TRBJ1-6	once	TGTGCCAGCAGAACGAGCTCCTATAATTCACCCCTCCACTTT	CASRTSSYNSPLHF
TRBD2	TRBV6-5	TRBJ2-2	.	TGTGCCAGCAGTTATACCGGGACTAGCGGGAGGGGGGAGCTGTTTTTT	CASSYTGTSGRGELFF
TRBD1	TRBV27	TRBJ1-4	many	TGTGCCAGCAGTCTGGGACAGATTAATGAAAAACTGTTTTTT	CASSLGQINEKLFF
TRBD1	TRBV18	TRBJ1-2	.	TGTGCCAGCTCACCCAACAGGGGGCCCTATGGCTACACCTTC	CASSPNRGPYGYTF
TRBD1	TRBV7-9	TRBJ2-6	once	TGTTCCAGCAGACAGGGGCAGACTTTTCCCTCTGGGGCCAACGTCCTGACTTTC	CSSRQGQTFPSGANVLTF
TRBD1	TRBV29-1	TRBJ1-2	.	TGCAGCGTTCCCGAACCCGACAGGGGAGACTATGGCTACACCTTC	CSVPEPDRGDYGYTF
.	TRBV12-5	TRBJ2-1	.	TGTGCTAGTGGTTTGGCTGACCTACGGAGGATGTACAATGAGCAGTTCTTC	CASGLADLRRMYNEQFF
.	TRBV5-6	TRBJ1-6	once	TGTGCCAGCAGCATACACAGGGACTCACCCCTCCACTTT	CASSIHRDSPLHF
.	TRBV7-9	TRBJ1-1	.	TGTGCCAGCAGTCACCCTGCGCGGGGGAGGGGCATGAACACTGAAGCTTTCTTT	CASSHPARGRGMNTEAFF
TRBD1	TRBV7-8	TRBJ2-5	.	TGTGCCAGCAGCTTAGGGACAGGCCAAGAGACCCAGTACTTC	CASSLGTGQETQYF
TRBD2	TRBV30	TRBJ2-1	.	TGTGCCTGCACTAGCGGGAGAGTCTCCTACAATGAGCAGTTCTTC	CACTSGRVSYNEQFF
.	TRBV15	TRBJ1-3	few	TGTGCCACCAGCAGAGACCCCCTTCTGACATATCCTGATTTT	CATSRDPLLTYPDF
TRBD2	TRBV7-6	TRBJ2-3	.	TGTGCCAGCAGCCTGACTAGCCGAACTAGCACAGATACGCAGTATTTT	CASSLTSRTSTDTQYF
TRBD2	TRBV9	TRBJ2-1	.	TGTGCCAGCAGCCCGCCGGGACTAGCGGGGCGATTAGGTGAGCAGTTCTTC	CASSPPGLAGRLGEQFF
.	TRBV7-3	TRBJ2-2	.	TGTGCCAGCAGCTTTGGCGGTAACACCGGGGAGCTGTTTTTT	CASSFGGNTGELFF
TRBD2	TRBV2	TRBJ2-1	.	TGTGCCAGCAGGGGGCGGGAGGTCGGCGAGCAGTTCTTC	CASRGREVGEQFF
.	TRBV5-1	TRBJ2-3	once	TGCGCCAGCAATGAGGAACCAACAGATACGCAGTATTTT	CASNEEPTDTQYF
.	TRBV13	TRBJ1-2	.	TGTGCCAGCAGCTCACACCGATATGGCTACACCTTC	CASSSHRYGYTF
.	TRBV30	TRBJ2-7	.	TGTGCCTGGAGGAGGGGGCGGGAAGCGGACGAGCAGTACTTC	CAWRRGREADEQYF
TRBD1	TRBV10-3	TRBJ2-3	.	TGTGCCATCAGTCTGGGGGGACAGGGTCCCACAGATACGCAGTATTTT	CAISLGGQGPTDTQYF
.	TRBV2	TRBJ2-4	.	TGTGCCAGCAAAGAACAGGGTTCCAAAAACATTCAGTACTTC	CASKEQGSKNIQYF
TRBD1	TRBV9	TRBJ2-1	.	TGTGCCAGCAGCCCAGCGGGGACAGGGGGCGGTGAGCAGTTCTTC	CASSPAGTGGGEQFF
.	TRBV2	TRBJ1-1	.	TGTGCCAGACTAACTGAAGCTTTCTTT	CARLTEAFF
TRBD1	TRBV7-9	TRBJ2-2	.	TGTGCCAGCAGCCGTTTGACAGGGGGCACCGGGGAGCTGTTTTTT	CASSRLTGGTGELFF
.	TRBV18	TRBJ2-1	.	TGTGCCAGCTCACCCTCATCAAGGGGGAATGAGCAGTTCTTC	CASSPSSRGNEQFF
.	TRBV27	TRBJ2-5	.	TGTGCCAGCAGCCGAGGGCAGACCCAGTACTTC	CASSRGQTQYF
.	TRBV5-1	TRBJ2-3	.	TGCGCCAGCAGCCCATCTCCGCATTATCCGGCGGCCACAGATACGCAGTATTTT	CASSPSPHYPAATDTQYF
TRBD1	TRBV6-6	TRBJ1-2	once	TGTGCCAGCAGCATCCGGGACAGGGGCTATGGCTACACCTTC	CASSIRDRGYGYTF
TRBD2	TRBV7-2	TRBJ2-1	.	TGTGCCAGCAGCTTAGCGGGGGGGGAGCAGTTCTTC	CASSLAGGEQFF
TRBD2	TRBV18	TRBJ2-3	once	TGTGCCAGCTCACCAGGACTAGCGGGAATCACAGATACGCAGTATTTT	CASSPGLAGITDTQYF